One sample yielded the 9 T cell receptor beta chains listed below, sequenced in a study of cytomegalovirus exposure and HLA in healthy donors. Using immunoSEQ multiplex PCR, the repertoire was profiled, and TCRdb retains in-frame clones only, with some absent. The sample has some 83,000 clones; over 85% are singletons. Source material: PBMCs. The receptor source for this set is a woman in her late teens or twenties in good health and CMV-seronegative.

In this sample, this clone turned up once. In nucleotides, the CDR3 is TGTGCCACCAGCATAGAGCAGGGGACCGGGGAGCTGTTTTTT. It specifies CATSIEQGTGELFF. This chain joins TRBV15 and TRBJ2-2; possible D gene TRBD1, 6 bases. Between the trimmed V and J ends, which lost 4 bases and 5 bases, there was a span of 11 bases. CDR1 is LNHNV and CDR2 is YYDKDF in the germline V gene (reference sequence). This CDR3 has 14 residues.

The chain couples TRBV5-1 to TRBJ1-5, with no clear D. Trimming left V 1 base short and J 3 bases short, with 5 bases between. Germline V gene lookup returns CDR1 SGHRS and CDR2 YFSETQ. CDR3 size: 13 residues. The CDR3 DNA sequence: TGCGCCAGCAGCTTGTCCCTCAATCAGCCCCAGCATTTT. This sequence encodes CASSLSLNQPQHF.

The chain has TRBV6-7 and TRBJ1-1; D uncertain. TRBV6-7 is reported as an ORF; its role is uncertain. The V end was cut by 2 bases, the J end by 4 bases, with 11 bases between. The CDR3 is 14 residues long. In DNA, the CDR3 is TGTGCCAGCAGTTACGGAGGGCTTCGCACTGAAGCTTTCTTT. This gives the protein CASSYGGLRTEAFF.

The J gene is TRBJ2-7, the V gene TRBV25-1, with a tentative D call TRBD1 (8 bases). Germline CDR1 reads MGHDK; CDR2 reads SYGVNS. This CDR3 is 14 amino acids long. The ends were cut back, 5 bases at V and 3 bases at J, with 14 bases in the middle. The CDR3 loop reads CASSKNRGGYEQYF. The CDR3 DNA reads TGTGCCAGCAGTAAAAACAGGGGGGGCTACGAGCAGTACTTC.

The rearrangement joins TRBV6-6 to TRBJ2-6, with D possibly being TRBD2 (6 bases). In germline, CDR1 is MNHNY, CDR2 SVGAGI (reference sequence). The V end lost 6 bases, the J end lost 4 bases, and 16 bases lay between the germline ends. The CDR3 covers 16 residues. Written as DNA, the CDR3 is TGTGCCAGCAGAACCCCCGGGGGAAGGGGGGCCAACGTCCTGACTTTC. Amino acid sequence: CASRTPGGRGANVLTF.

By frequency in the sample, this clone is medium-sized. The chain combines TRBV7-9 with TRBJ2-7; 10 bases fit TRBD1. CDR1 is SEHNR, CDR2 FQNEAQ, per germline (reference sequence). J was trimmed by 6 bases and V by 6 bases; bases with no gene match: 8. The CDR3 consists of 14 residues. This CDR3 is CASSTGTGVGEQYF. The CDR3 DNA follows: TGTGCCAGCAGTACCGGGACAGGGGTAGGCGAGCAGTACTTC. Full variable domain (remainder filled in from reference TRBV7-9 and TRBJ2-7): DTGVSQNPRHKITKRGQNVTFRCDPISEHNRLYWYRQTLGQGPEFLTYFQNEAQLEKSRLLSDRFSAERPKGSFSTLEIQRTEQGDSAMYLCASSTGTGVGEQYFGPGTRLTVT.

V gene TRBV11-2 combines with J gene TRBJ2-7, with a tentative D call TRBD2 (7 bases). Germline CDR1 and CDR2: SGHAT and FQNNGV. V gave up 1 base and J gave up 6 bases, with 16 bases separating them. The CDR3 consists of 15 residues. This chain's CDR3 is CASSLVVWGGGEQYF. As DNA, the CDR3 is TGTGCCAGCAGCTTAGTGGTGTGGGGGGGCGGCGAGCAGTACTTC.

The CDR3 DNA reads TGCGCCAGCAGCCAAGTAGGGCTACTAGCGGATACGCAGTATTTT. Translating it yields CASSQVGLLADTQYF. This chain uses TRBV4-1 with TRBJ2-3; 7 bases are a match to TRBD2. V shed 1 base and J 6 bases; nucleotides not matched to a gene: 7. The germline gives CDR1 MGHRA, CDR2 YSYEKL. The CDR3 is made up of 15 amino acids.

The J gene is TRBJ1-2, the V gene TRBV4-1; no clear D. Germline lookup yields CDR1 MGHRA and CDR2 YSYEKL. The CDR3 runs 15 residues. The V end lost 0 bases, the J end lost 0 bases, and 8 bases lay between the germline ends. The CDR3: CASSQDPGTNYGYTF. As DNA, the CDR3 is TGCGCCAGCAGCCAAGATCCCGGGACTAACTATGGCTACACCTTC.